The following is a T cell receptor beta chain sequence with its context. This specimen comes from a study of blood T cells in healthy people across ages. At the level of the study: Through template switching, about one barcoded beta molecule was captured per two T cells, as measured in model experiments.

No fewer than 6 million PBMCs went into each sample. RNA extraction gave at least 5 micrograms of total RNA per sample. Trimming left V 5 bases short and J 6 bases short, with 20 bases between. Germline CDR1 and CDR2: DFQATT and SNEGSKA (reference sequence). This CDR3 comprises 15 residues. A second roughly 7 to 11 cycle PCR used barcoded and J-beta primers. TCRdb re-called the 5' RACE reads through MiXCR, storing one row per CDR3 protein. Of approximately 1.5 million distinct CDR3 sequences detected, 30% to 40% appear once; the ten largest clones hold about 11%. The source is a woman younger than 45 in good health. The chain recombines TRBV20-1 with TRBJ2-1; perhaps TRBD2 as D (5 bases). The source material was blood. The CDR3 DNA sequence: TGCAGTGCTCGAGGGCAAAACTTTGGCCGCAATGAGCAGTTCTTC. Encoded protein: CSARGQNFGRNEQFF.